Below, one T cell receptor (beta chain) is given with its context. The antigen remains unidentified. These data originate in a study of shared clonotypes between healthy human individuals. V was pared by 7 bases and J by 1 base, with 14 bases between. This CDR3 spans 15 amino acids. Germline V gene lookup returns CDR1 MGHRA and CDR2 YSYEKL. General observations from the study: The study found lower generation probabilities in non-shared clonotypes than in those shared by all four donors. The study found about 5% of naive CD4 clonotypes shared across a few donors.

Sorted-subset replicate PCR reactions were performed with roughly 200 ng DNA, corresponding to 30,000 to 35,000 T cell genomes. Assay used: immunoSEQ multiplex PCR; TCRdb lists only in-frame clones, some missing. Of roughly 520,000 clones detected, about 96% appear once; the ten largest clones hold 0.05% to 0.07%. Sequencing input: naive CD4+ T cells sorted from blood. Subset here: CD45RA+ positively selected. The clonotype was recovered from a woman aged 25 to 39 in good health. This chain connects TRBV4-1 to TRBJ2-1; D remains unclear. The CDR3 here is CASITDPASYNEQFF. For the CDR3, the DNA is TGCGCCAGCATCACCGACCCGGCATCCTACAATGAGCAGTTCTTC.